This is a list of T cell receptor beta chains from one sample in a study of OX40 agonist ivuxolimab in advanced cancers. Sequenced by immunoSEQ multiplex PCR; TCRdb stores in-frame clones only, minus some. The sample contains more than 55,000 clones, approximately 81% of which appear only once. The specimen comprised CD4+ or CD8+ T cells sorted from blood, sampled in a trial of the OX40 agonist ivuxolimab. These receptors all come from an adult with an advanced solid tumor such as melanoma, head and neck, liver or kidney cancer. CDR3s include the opening cysteine and the closing phenylalanine or tryptophan. A D gene is named only where the DNA matches it firmly. Some rows have no size entry. The others give once, few or many, or a class for an expanded clone.

TRBV9	-	TRBJ1-1	few	TGTGCCAGCAGCGTAGTCGGCGGTAACACTGAAGCTTTCTTT	CASSVVGGNTEAFF
TRBV2	-	TRBJ2-7	-	TGTGCCAGCAGTCAAACCGGGGTTCGAGGCGAGCAGTACTTC	CASSQTGVRGEQYF
TRBV25-1	TRBD2	TRBJ2-1	-	TGTGCCAGCAGTGAACCAGCGGGACCATACAATGAGCAGTTCTTC	CASSEPAGPYNEQFF
TRBV6-5	-	TRBJ2-3	-	TGTGCCAGCAGTTCACAGGGTTCGTATCCAGATACGCAGTATTTT	CASSSQGSYPDTQYF
TRBV2	-	TRBJ1-4	few	TGTGCCAGCAGCAAAACAGGATCAACTAATGAAAAACTGTTTTTT	CASSKTGSTNEKLFF
TRBV30	-	TRBJ2-3	-	TGTGCCTGGAGTGGCTTCGGACCGAGGGATACGCAGTATTTT	CAWSGFGPRDTQYF
TRBV14	-	TRBJ1-1	few	TGTGCCAGCAGCCCAGTGTGGAACACTGAAGCTTTCTTT	CASSPVWNTEAFF
TRBV29-1	TRBD2	TRBJ2-1	few	TGCAGCGTTTCAGGACTAGCGGGAGGTACTGATGAGCAGTTCTTC	CSVSGLAGGTDEQFF
TRBV12-5	-	TRBJ1-1	-	TGTGCTAGTGGTTTGGTGGCCAAGAACACTGAAGCTTTCTTT	CASGLVAKNTEAFF
TRBV19	TRBD1	TRBJ1-3	-	TGTGCCAGTAGGAGAGGGGGCGCGGGTGGAAACACCATATATTTT	CASRRGGAGGNTIYF
TRBV11-2	TRBD1	TRBJ1-4	-	TGTGCCAGCAGCTTAGTGGGCAGGGGGCTAGCTAATGAAAAACTGTTTTTT	CASSLVGRGLANEKLFF
TRBV30	TRBD1	TRBJ2-1	-	TGTGCCTGGGAACCGGGACAGGGGATTTTTAATGAGCAGTTCTTC	CAWEPGQGIFNEQFF
TRBV5-4	-	TRBJ2-3	-	TGTGCCAGCAGTCCGACCCTGGGACGTACAGATACGCAGTATTTT	CASSPTLGRTDTQYF
TRBV18	-	TRBJ1-4	few	TGTGCCAGCTCACCCTTTGCAACTAATGAAAAACTGTTTTTT	CASSPFATNEKLFF
TRBV10-3	-	TRBJ2-2	-	TGTGCCATCAGTGACCCACGGGACGGCGGGGCCGGGGAGCTGTTTTTT	CAISDPRDGGAGELFF
TRBV23-1	-	TRBJ2-7	-	TGCGCCAGCAGTCAATGTCCCCGCATGGGCCCCTACGAGCAGTACTTC	CASSQCPRMGPYEQYF
TRBV2	-	TRBJ1-2	-	TGTGCCAGCAGTTGGACGGGGGCCGTCGGCTATGGCTACACCTTC	CASSWTGAVGYGYTF
TRBV10-2	-	TRBJ1-1	-	TGCGCCAGCAGTGAGCACAGGACGGGAAACACTGAAGCTTTCTTT	CASSEHRTGNTEAFF
TRBV14	-	TRBJ2-2	-	TGTGCCAGCAGCCAAGATTCATGGGGCACCGGGGAGCTGTTTTTT	CASSQDSWGTGELFF
TRBV4-3	-	TRBJ1-5	once	TGCGCCAGCAGCCAGGACGGACATAGCAATCAGCCCCAGCATTTT	CASSQDGHSNQPQHF
TRBV5-1	-	TRBJ2-3	-	TGCGCCAGCAGCTGGGAATCGCAGGGGTCAGATACGCAGTATTTT	CASSWESQGSDTQYF
TRBV4-3	-	TRBJ1-5	-	TGCGCCAGCAGCCAAGAGACCGGCCAGCCCCAGCATTTT	CASSQETGQPQHF
TRBV4-3	-	TRBJ1-2	-	TGCGCCAGCAGCCAAGATCGGGGGGGGGTAGATGGCTACACCTTC	CASSQDRGGVDGYTF
TRBV18	-	TRBJ2-7	-	TGTGCCAGCTCTCAAAGGTGGATTAGGGACGTTTATTCCCCCTACGAGCAGTACTTC	CASSQRWIRDVYSPYEQYF
TRBV10-3	-	TRBJ2-2	-	TGTGCCATCAGAGGACCCGACGGACGCACCGGGGAGCTGTTTTTT	CAIRGPDGRTGELFF
TRBV5-1	TRBD2	TRBJ2-7	-	TGCGCCAGCAGCAGCTTGGTAGCGGGGGGAAACGAGCAGTACTTC	CASSSLVAGGNEQYF
TRBV27	TRBD1	TRBJ2-1	-	TGTGCCAGCAGAATCGGACAGGGGACCCCATATGAGCAGTTCTTC	CASRIGQGTPYEQFF
TRBV19	-	TRBJ2-1	-	TGTGCCAGTAGTATAGGATCGGGGAATGAGCAGTTCTTC	CASSIGSGNEQFF
TRBV6-1	TRBD1	TRBJ2-5	-	TGTGCCAGCAGTGGACAGGGGATACAAGAGACCCAGTACTTC	CASSGQGIQETQYF